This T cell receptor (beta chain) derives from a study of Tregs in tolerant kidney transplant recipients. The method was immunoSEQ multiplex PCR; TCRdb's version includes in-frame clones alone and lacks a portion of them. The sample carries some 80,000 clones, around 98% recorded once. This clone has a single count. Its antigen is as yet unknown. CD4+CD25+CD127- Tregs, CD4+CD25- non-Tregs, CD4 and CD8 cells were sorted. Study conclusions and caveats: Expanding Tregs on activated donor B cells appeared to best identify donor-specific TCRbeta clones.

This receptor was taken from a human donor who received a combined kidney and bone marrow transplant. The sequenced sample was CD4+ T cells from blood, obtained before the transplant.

The chain's CDR3 is CAWGAGISGNTIYF. In DNA, the CDR3 is TGTGCCTGGGGGGCAGGGATCTCTGGAAACACCATATATTTT. The V call is TRBV30, the J call TRBJ1-3, with D perhaps TRBD1 (5 bases). This CDR3 has 14 residues. Germline V lookup: CDR1 GTSNPN, CDR2 SVGIG (reference sequence). Trimming shortened V by 5 bases and J by 0 bases, and 11 bases separated the two germline ends.